This T cell receptor beta chain was sequenced during a study of shared clonotypes between healthy human individuals. Study-wide results and caveats: The study found roughly 5.3% of naive CD4 clonotypes shared across a few donors.

In the case of this clone: Its antigen is still unknown.

Deep was the level at which the assay was run. Clones were read by immunoSEQ multiplex PCR, and TCRdb kept only the in-frame ones, dropping some. The sample has about a million clones, 75% seen once. V lost 3 bases and J lost 1, with 14 bases in between. There are 17 residues in the CDR3. The germline CDR1 and CDR2 sequences are SGHRS and YFSETQ. This receptor was identified in a man aged 18 to 30 in good health. What was sequenced was memory CD4+ T cells sorted from blood. Subset denoted: CD45RA-negative fraction. The rearrangement joins TRBV5-1 to TRBJ2-6; D is perhaps TRBD1 (6 bases). CDR3 bases: TGCGCCAGCAGCTCAACAGGGCAAGCTTCTGGGGCCAACGTCCTGACTTTC. Translation: CASSSTGQASGANVLTF.